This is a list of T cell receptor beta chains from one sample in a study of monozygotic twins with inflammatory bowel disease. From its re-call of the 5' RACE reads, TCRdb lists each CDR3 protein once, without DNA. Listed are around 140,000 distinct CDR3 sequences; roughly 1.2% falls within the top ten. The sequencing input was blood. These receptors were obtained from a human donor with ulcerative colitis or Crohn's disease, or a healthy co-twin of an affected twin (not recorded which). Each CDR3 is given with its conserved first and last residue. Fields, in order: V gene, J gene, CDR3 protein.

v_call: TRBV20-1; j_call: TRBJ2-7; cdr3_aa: CSASLAGPTYEQYF
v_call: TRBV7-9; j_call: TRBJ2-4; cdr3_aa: CASSFGDRFQVDIQYF
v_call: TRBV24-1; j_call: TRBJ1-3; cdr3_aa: CATTFGNTIYF
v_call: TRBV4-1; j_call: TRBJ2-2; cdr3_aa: CASSQEEQRERNTGELFF
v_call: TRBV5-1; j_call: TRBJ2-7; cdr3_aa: CASREQGYEQYF
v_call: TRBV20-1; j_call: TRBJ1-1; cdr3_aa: CSAPFPGNTEAFF
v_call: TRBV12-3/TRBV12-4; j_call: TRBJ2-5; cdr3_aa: CASSLARTGEETQYF
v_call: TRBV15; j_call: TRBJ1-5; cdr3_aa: CATSRYNQPQHF
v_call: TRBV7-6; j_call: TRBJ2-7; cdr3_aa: CASSLSSIGSEQYF
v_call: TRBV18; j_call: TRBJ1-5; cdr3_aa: CASSLFTGSDQPQHF
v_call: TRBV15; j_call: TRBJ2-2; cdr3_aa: CATSRDGRGYTGELFF
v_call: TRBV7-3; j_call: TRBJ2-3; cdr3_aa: CASSPGTGSDTQYF
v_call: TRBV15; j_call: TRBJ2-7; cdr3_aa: CATSRDRGLYEQYF
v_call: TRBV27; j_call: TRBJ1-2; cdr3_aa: CASSLNPTGGPNYGYTF
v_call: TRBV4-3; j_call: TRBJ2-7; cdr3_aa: CASSQDYGLPYEQYF
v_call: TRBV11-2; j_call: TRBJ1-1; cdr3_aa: CASSLGRGPGTEAFF
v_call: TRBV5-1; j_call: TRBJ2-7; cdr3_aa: CASSAHDEQYF
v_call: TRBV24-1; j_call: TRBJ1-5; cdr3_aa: CATSEGTLMRPQHF
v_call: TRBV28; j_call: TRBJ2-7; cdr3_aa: CASSSPRDSSYEQYF
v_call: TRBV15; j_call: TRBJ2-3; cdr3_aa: CATSRDRVTWDTQYF
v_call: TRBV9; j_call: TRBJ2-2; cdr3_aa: CASSVFGTGATNTGELFF
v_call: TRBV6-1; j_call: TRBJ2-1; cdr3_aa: CASSFTGTGVYNEQFF
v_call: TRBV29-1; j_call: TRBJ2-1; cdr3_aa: CSVEASSYNEQFF